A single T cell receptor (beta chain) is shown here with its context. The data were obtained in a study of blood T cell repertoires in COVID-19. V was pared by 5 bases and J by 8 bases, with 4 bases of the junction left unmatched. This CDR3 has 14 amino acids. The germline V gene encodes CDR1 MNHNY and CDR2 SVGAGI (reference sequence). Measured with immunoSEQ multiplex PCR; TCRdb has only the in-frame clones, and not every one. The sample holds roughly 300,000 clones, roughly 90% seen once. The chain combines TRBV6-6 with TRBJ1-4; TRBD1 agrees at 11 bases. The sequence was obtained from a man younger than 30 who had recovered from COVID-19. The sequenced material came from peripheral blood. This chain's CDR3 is CASSGQGAEEKLFF. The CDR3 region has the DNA TGTGCCAGCAGTGGACAGGGGGCGGAAGAAAAACTGTTTTTT.